The 7 T cell receptor beta chains below were found in one sample sequenced in a study of shared clonotypes between healthy human individuals. The table came from immunoSEQ multiplex PCR; TCRdb's copy has only in-frame clones and leaves some out. The sample has 2 million to 2.5 million clones, 90% to 95% seen once. The sequenced material came from naive CD4+ T cells from PBMCs. Subset specified: CD45RA+ positively selected. The receptors here all came from a man between 18 and 29 years old in good health. Some clones in this sample may be carry-over from other donors' samples.

Remarks on this clone: Other DNA sequences in the sample encode the same CDR3. This rearrangement joins TRBV5-1 to TRBJ1-2; 7 bases match TRBD1. CDR3 length: 13 residues. V was clipped by 4 bases and J by 5 bases; unmatched bases: 5. Germline CDR1 reads SGHRS; CDR2 reads YFSETQ. CDR3 nucleotide sequence: TGCGCCAGCAGCCCCGGGACAGCGTATGGCTACACCTTC. Translation gives CASSPGTAYGYTF.

The V and J genes are TRBV9 and TRBJ1-1, with D uncertain. This CDR3 is built from 13 residues. Per the germline V gene, CDR1 is SGDLS and CDR2 is YYNGEE. With 4 bases removed from V and 4 bases from J, the gap between germline ends came to 11 bases. CDR3 DNA: TGTGCCAGCAGCTTGTCAGACCTCACTGAAGCTTTCTTT. Translation gives CASSLSDLTEAFF.

This clone showed up just once. The chain links TRBV4-1 to TRBJ2-7, with D perhaps matching TRBD1 (5 bases). The germline gives CDR1 MGHRA, CDR2 YSYEKL. The CDR3 totals 12 residues. V was trimmed by 4 bases and J by 5 bases, leaving 9 bases between them. CDR3 sequence reads: CASSLIGDEQYF. CDR3 nucleotide sequence: TGCGCCAGCAGCCTGATAGGGGACGAGCAGTACTTC.

The chain carries TRBV10-3 and TRBJ2-7, with D uncertain. Germline V CDR1 and CDR2: ENHRY, SYGVKD. The CDR3 extends over 11 amino acids. Trimming shortened V by 8 bases and J by 2 bases, and 7 bases separated the two germline ends. CDR3 sequence reads: CAIGQTYEQYF. The CDR3 bases are TGTGCCATCGGTCAGACCTACGAGCAGTACTTC.

V usage is TRBV5-1 and J usage is TRBJ2-1; D gene ambiguous. The CDR3 loop spans 15 amino acids. Trimming cost V 1 base and J 12 bases, with 20 bases left between them. Germline V lookup: CDR1 SGHRS, CDR2 YFSETQ. Here the CDR3 reads CASSLSVVARQRQFF. The CDR3 DNA sequence: TGCGCCAGCAGCTTGAGTGTAGTAGCACGCCAGAGGCAGTTCTTC.

The rearrangement joins TRBV5-5 to TRBJ2-7; TRBD1 matches at 8 bases. With 0 bases clipped from V and 6 bases from J, the junction kept 11 bases outside the gene matches. This CDR3 has 16 residues. CDR1 and CDR2 (germline): SGHKS, YYEKEE (reference sequence). CDR3 sequence (DNA): TGTGCCAGCAGCTTGGCAGCAGGGGGCGCCCCCCCCGAGCAGTACTTC. Protein: CASSLAAGGAPPEQYF.

Details on this clone: The identical CDR3 is also encoded by other nucleotide sequences in the sample. V gene TRBV7-2 combines with J gene TRBJ2-5; unclear D gene. Germline loops: CDR1 SGHTA, CDR2 FQGNSA. This CDR3 has 12 amino acids. V lost 5 bases, J lost 3 bases, and 7 bases lay in between. CDR3 in DNA: TGTGCCAGCAGCCCGCAAAAAGAGACCCAGTACTTC. This gives the protein CASSPQKETQYF.